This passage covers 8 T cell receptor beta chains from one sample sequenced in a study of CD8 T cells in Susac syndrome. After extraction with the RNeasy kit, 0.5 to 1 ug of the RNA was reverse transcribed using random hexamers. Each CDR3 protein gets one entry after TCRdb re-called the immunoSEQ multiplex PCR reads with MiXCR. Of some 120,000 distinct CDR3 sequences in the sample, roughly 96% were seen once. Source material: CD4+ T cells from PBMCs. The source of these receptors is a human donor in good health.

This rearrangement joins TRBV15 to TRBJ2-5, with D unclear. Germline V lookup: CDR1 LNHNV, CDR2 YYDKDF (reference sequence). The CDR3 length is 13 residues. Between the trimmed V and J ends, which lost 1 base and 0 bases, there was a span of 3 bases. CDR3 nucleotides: TGTGCCACCAGCAGAGGAGACCAAGAGACCCAGTACTTC. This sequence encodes CATSRGDQETQYF.

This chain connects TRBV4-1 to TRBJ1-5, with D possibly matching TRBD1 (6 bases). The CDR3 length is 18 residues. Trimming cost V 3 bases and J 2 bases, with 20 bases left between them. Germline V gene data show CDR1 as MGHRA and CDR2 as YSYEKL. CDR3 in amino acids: CASSQNPTRGLGNQPQHF. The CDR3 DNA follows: TGCGCCAGCAGCCAGAATCCAACCAGGGGTTTGGGCAATCAGCCCCAGCATTTT.

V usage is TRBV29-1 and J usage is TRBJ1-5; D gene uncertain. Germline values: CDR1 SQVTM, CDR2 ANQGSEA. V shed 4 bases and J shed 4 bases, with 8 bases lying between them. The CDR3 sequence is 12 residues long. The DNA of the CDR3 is TGCAGCGTTGGAACTGAGAATCAGCCCCAGCATTTT. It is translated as CSVGTENQPQHF. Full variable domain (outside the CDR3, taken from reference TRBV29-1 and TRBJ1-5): SAVISQKPSRDICQRGTSLTIQCQVDSQVTMMFWYRQQPGQSLTLIATANQGSEATYESGFVIDKFPISRPNLTFSTLTVSNMSPEDSSIYLCSVGTENQPQHFGDGTRLSIL.

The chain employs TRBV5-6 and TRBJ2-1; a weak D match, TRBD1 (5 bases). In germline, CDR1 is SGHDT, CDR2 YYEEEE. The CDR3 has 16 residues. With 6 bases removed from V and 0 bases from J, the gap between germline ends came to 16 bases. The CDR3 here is CASTPPGALSYNEQFF. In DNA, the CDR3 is TGTGCCAGCACCCCACCTGGGGCGCTCTCCTACAATGAGCAGTTCTTC.

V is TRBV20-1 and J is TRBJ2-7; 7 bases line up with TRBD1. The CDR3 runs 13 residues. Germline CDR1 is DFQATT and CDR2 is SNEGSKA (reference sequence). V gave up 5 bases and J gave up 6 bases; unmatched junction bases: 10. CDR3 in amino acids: CSAFPTGESEQYF. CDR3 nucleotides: TGCAGTGCTTTTCCCACAGGGGAGAGCGAGCAGTACTTC.

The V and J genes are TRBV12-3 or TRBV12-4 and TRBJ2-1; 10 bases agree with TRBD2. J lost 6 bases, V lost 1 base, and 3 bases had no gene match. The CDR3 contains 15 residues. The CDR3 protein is CASSLGSGRSNEQFF. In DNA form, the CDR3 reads TGTGCCAGCAGTTTAGGTAGCGGGAGGAGCAATGAGCAGTTCTTC.

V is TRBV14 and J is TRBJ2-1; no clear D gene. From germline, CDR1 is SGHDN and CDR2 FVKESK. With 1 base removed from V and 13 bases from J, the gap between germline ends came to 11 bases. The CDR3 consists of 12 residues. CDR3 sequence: CASSQGTARQFF. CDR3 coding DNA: TGTGCCAGCAGCCAAGGAACAGCGAGACAGTTCTTC.

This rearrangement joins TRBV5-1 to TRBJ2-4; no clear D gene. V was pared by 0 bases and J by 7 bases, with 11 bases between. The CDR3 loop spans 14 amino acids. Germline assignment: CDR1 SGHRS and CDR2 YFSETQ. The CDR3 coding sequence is TGCGCCAGCAGCTTGGTCGTCTCCCCGAACATTCAGTACTTC. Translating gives CASSLVVSPNIQYF.